This T cell receptor (beta chain) is drawn from a study of T cell responses to AZD1222 COVID-19 vaccine (dated by TCRdb to the early 2020s). Background for the entire study: Because spike-specific TCR depth and breadth did not differ between the two schedules, AZD1222 recipients who got a second dose at roughly 4 weeks were pooled with those who got a second dose at roughly 12 weeks. TCR sequencing was performed for 230 to 250 trial participants, of whom about 200 were given two doses of AZD1222 and around 25 were given two doses of MenACWY control vaccine. Enrollment into the trials was organized by age into subgroups of 18-55, 56-69 and 70-plus years, and those subgroups contained 148, 28 and 57 TCR-sequenced participants, respectively. Results and caveats for the whole study, not just this receptor: Participants were mostly white British and included more females than males, and it was suggested by the authors that clonal diversity may have been underestimated. A significant rise in spike-specific TCR breadth and depth was observed after two AZD1222 doses relative to day 0 and relative to MenACWY recipients. Because no day 14 peak-response samples were available, the repertoires could be characterized only after the peak T cell response. CD4 TCRs associated with the vaccine covered the entire spike protein, and the dominant responses were in regions 160-218 and 743-854. Only 5 to 7 AZD1222 recipients were SARS-CoV-2 seropositive at baseline, limiting conclusions about previously exposed vaccinees. The 56-69-year group was small, and its depth increase did not reach significance, likely because of low power. Nearly half of unique spike-specific TCRs reportedly recognized epitopes outside regions mutated in the B.1.351 and B.1.1.7 variants.

This specimen's time point label, interpreted: baseline before first vaccination. Vaccinee samples were obtained from the UK trials COV001 and COV002, which included a single-blind randomized controlled phase 2/3 trial of AZD1222 (ChAdOx1 nCoV-19) in healthy adults. For TCRbeta chain sequencing, PBMC samples were collected from trial participants at day 0 and at day 28 after the second dose. According to the germline V gene, CDR1 reads SNHLY and CDR2 reads FYNNEI. A distance of 7 bases separates the germline ends of V and J, which lose 8 bases and 3 bases respectively. The cysteine opens and the phenylalanine closes a CDR3 of 11 amino acids. The sequence is cut down to CDR3 DNA, 33 bases in frame from base 1. Comments on this clone: Its recognized antigen is unknown. Per-base quality was not reported, and no clone a single base away is much larger than it.

The CDR3 regions of human TCRbeta chains were analyzed by immunosequencing. The authors' analysis ran thus. TCRs in the repertoires were compared against a reference library of SARS-CoV-2-specific TCRs that had been generated with the MIRA antigen-specificity platform. Breadth was defined as the fraction of unique TCRs that were SARS-CoV-2-associated. Depth was defined as the fraction of total T cells that were SARS-CoV-2-associated. Using the MIRA data, each spike-specific TCR was assigned both to the spike region to which the TCR was reactive and to a CD4 or CD8 class. Log10-transformed breadth and depth values were compared by one-way ANOVA with Sidak's multiple comparisons tests. TCRdb holds this immuneACCESS table with in-frame rearrangements only. Some clones are missing; in checked studies, unresolved V genes explain under half, and the rest has no known cause. Clone size and the V and J calls come from that table; the DNA yielded D and trimming. The table for this sample lists fewer than 110,000 clones; approximately 88% of them were counted only once. The ten biggest clones cover 20% to 25% of the sample.

This TCR was recovered from an adult in good health. The V gene is TRBV2 and the J gene is TRBJ1-1; no confident D gene assignment can be made. This specimen was peripheral blood, taken on day 0 of AZD1222 vaccination. The CDR3 region reads CASVTYTEAFF. The bases are TGTGCCAGCGTCACGTACACTGAAGCTTTCTTT.